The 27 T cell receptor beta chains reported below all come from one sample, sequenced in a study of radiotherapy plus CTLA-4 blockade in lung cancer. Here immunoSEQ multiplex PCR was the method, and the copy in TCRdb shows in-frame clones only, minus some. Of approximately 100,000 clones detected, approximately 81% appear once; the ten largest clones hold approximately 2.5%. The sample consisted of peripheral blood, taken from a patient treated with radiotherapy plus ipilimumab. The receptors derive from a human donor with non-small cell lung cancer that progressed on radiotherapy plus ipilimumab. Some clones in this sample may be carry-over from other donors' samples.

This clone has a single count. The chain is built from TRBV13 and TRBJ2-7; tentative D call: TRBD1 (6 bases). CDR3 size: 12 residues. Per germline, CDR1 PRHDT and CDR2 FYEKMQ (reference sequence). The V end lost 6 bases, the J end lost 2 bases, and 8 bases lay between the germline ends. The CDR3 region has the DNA TGTGCCAGCAGTCAGGGGACCTACGAGCAGTACTTC. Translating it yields CASSQGTYEQYF.

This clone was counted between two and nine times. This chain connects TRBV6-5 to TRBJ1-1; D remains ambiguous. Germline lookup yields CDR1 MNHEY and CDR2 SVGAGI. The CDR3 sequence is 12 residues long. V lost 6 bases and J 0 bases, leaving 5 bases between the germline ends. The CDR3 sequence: CASSAMNTEAFF. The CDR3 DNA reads TGTGCCAGCAGCGCAATGAACACTGAAGCTTTCTTT.

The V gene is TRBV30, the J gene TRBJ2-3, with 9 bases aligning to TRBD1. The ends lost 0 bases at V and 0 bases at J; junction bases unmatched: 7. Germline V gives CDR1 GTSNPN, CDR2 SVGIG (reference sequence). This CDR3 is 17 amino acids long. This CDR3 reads CAWSVFGQGISTDTQYF. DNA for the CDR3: TGTGCCTGGAGTGTATTTGGACAGGGGATTAGCACAGATACGCAGTATTTT.

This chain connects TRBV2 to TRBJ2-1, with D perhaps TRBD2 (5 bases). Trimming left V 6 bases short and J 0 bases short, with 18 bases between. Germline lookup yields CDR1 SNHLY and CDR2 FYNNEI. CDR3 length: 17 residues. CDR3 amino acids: CASRRALTGSSYNEQFF. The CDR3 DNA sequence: TGTGCCAGCAGAAGAGCTCTAACGGGGAGCTCCTACAATGAGCAGTTCTTC.

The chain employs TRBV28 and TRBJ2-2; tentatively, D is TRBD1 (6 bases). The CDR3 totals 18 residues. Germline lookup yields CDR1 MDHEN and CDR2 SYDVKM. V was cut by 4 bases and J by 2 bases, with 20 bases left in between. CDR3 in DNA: TGTGCCAGCAGTTCAATTCCGCGACAGGCCGAAAACACCGGGGAGCTGTTTTTT. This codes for CASSSIPRQAENTGELFF. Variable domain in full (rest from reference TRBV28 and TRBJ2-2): DVKVTQSSRYLVKRTGEKVFLECVQDMDHENMFWYRQDPGLGLRLIYFSYDVKMKEKGDIPEGYSVSREKKERFSLILESASTNQTSMYLCASSSIPRQAENTGELFFGEGSRLTVL.

The CDR3 reads CSVGQGADWYTQYF. The CDR3 DNA is TGCAGCGTCGGACAGGGGGCGGATTGGTATACGCAGTATTTT. The chain uses TRBV29-1 and TRBJ2-3; 11 nucleotides line up with TRBD1. Germline lookup yields CDR1 SQVTM and CDR2 ANQGSEA. CDR3 length equals 14 residues. V dropped 6 bases and J dropped 7; count of bases not matched to a gene: 9.

The DNA for the CDR3 is TGTGCCAGCAGTGCAACGGACCTCGACGAGACCCAGTACTTC. It encodes CASSATDLDETQYF. The chain recombines TRBV27 with TRBJ2-5; D call uncertain. In germline, CDR1 is MNHEY, CDR2 SMNVEV (reference sequence). V shed 5 bases and J shed 5 bases, with 15 bases lying between them. This CDR3 region has 14 residues.

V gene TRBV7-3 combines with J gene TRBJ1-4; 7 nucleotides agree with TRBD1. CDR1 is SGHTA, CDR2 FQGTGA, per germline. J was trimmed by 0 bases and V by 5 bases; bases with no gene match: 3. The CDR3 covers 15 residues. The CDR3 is CASSPGTATNEKLFF. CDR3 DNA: TGTGCCAGCAGCCCCGGGACAGCAACTAATGAAAAACTGTTTTTT. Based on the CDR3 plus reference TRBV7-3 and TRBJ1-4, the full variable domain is GAGVSQTPSNKVTEKGKYVELRCDPISGHTALYWYRQSLGQGPEFLIYFQGTGAADDSGLPNDRFFAVRPEGSVSTLKIQRTERGDSAVYLCASSPGTATNEKLFFGSGTQLSVL.

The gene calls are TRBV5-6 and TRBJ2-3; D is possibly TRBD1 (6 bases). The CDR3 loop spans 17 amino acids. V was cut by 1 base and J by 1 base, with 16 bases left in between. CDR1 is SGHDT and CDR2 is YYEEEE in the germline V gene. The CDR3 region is CASSLLRGGVGTDTQYF. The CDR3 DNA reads TGTGCCAGCAGCTTGCTCAGGGGTGGAGTGGGCACAGATACGCAGTATTTT. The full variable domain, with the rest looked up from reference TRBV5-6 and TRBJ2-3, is DAGVTQSPTHLIKTRGQQVTLRCSPKSGHDTVSWYQQALGQGPQFIFQYYEEEERQRGNFPDRFSGHQFPNYSSELNVNALLLGDSALYLCASSLLRGGVGTDTQYFGPGTRLTVL.

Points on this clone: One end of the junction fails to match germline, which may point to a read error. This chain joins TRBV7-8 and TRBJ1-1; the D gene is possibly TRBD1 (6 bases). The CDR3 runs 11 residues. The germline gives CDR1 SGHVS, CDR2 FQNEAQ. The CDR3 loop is CASSSRGAQNF. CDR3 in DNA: TGTGCCAGCAGCTCCCGGGGGGCCCAGAACTTT.

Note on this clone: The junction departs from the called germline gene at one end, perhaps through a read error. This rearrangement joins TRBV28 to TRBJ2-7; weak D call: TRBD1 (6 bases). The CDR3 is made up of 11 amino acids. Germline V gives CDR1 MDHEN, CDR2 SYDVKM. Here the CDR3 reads CASSSLQGPYF. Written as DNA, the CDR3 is TGTGCCAGCAGTTCCCTTCAGGGGCCGTATTTC.

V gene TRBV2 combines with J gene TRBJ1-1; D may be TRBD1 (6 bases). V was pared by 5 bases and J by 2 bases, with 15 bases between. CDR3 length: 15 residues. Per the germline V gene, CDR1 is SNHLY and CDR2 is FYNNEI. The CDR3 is CASSYSTGLNTEAFF. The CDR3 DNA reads TGTGCCAGCAGTTACTCCACAGGGTTAAACACTGAAGCTTTCTTT.

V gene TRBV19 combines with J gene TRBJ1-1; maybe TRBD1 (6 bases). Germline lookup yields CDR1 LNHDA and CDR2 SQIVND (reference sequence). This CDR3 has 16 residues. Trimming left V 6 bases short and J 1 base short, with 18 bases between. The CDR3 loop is CASRAIQGRGNTEAFF. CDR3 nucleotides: TGTGCCAGTAGGGCAATCCAGGGGCGCGGGAACACTGAAGCTTTCTTT.

The CDR3 reads CARSLEAGVYEQYF. In DNA, the CDR3 is TGTGCCAGAAGCTTGGAGGCAGGAGTCTACGAGCAGTACTTC. J is TRBJ2-7 and V is TRBV5-3; no reliable D call. TRBV5-3 is placed among ORFs of uncertain function. The germline V and J ends were trimmed by 0 bases and 3 bases, with 10 bases remaining between them. The CDR3 spans 14 residues.

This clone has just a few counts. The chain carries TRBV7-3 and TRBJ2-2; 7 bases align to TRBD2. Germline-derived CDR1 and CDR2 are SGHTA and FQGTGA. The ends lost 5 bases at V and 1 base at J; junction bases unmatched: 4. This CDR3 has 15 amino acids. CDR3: CASSLLAVNTGELFF. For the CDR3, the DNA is TGTGCCAGCAGCCTGCTAGCGGTGAACACCGGGGAGCTGTTTTTT.

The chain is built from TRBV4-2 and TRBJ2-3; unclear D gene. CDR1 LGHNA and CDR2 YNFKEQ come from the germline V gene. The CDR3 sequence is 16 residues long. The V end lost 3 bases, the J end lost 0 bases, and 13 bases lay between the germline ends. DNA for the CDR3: TGTGCCAGCAGCCAGGGGAAAGAATCTAGCACAGATACGCAGTATTTT. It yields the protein CASSQGKESSTDTQYF.

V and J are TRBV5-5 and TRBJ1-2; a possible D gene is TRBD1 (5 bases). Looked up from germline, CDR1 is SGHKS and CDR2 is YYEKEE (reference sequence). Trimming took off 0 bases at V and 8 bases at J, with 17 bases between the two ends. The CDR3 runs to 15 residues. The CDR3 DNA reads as TGTGCCAGCAGCTTGGGTTTTGGGGCGCCGCAGGGCTACACCTTC. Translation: CASSLGFGAPQGYTF.

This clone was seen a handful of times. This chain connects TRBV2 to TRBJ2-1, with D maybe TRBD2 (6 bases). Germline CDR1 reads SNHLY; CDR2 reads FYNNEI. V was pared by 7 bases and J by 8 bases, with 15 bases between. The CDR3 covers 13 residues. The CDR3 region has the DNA TGTGCCAGCAAGGCTCGGGGGTCCGATGAGCAGTTCTTC. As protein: CASKARGSDEQFF.

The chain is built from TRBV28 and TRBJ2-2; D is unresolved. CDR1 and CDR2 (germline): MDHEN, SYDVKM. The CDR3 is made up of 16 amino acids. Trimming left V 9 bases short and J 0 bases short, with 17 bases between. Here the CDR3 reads CASGPSGYANTGELFF. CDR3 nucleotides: TGTGCCAGTGGACCGAGTGGGTATGCGAACACCGGGGAGCTGTTTTTT.

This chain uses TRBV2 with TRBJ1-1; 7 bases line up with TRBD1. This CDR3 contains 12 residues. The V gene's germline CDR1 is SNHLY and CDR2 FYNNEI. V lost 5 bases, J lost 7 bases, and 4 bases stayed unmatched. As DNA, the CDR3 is TGTGCCAGCAGTAGGGACAGAAGTGAAGCTTTCTTT. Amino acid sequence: CASSRDRSEAFF.

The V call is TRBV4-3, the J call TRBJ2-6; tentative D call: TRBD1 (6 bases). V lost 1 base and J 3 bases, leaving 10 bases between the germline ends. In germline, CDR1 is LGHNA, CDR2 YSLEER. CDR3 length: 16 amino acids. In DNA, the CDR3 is TGCGCCAGCAGCCAAGGCTCAGGGGTTGGGGCCAACGTCCTGACTTTC. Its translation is CASSQGSGVGANVLTF.

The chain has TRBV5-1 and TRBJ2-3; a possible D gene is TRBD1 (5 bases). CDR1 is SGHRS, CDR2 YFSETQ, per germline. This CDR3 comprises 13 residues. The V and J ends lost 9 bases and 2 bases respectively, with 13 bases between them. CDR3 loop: CATARAATDTQYF. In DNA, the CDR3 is TGCGCCACAGCCAGGGCCGCCACAGATACGCAGTATTTT.

The CDR3 DNA sequence: TGCGCCAGCAGCCAATCCGGGACACAGATTTTGGGTTCACCCCTCCACTTT. Translating gives CASSQSGTQILGSPLHF. The chain links TRBV4-1 to TRBJ1-6; TRBD1 might be the D (6 bases). The V and J ends lost 2 bases and 9 bases respectively, with 20 bases between them. Per the germline V gene, CDR1 is MGHRA and CDR2 is YSYEKL. There are 17 residues in the CDR3.

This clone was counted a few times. The CDR3: CASSYSRPKVGEQYF. The DNA for the CDR3 is TGTGCCAGCAGTTACTCGCGACCAAAGGTGGGGGAGCAGTACTTC. The rearrangement links TRBV6-5 to TRBJ2-7; D gene unclear. Trimming removed 0 bases at V and 7 bases at J, with 16 bases between. The CDR3 extends over 15 amino acids. CDR1 and CDR2 from the germline V gene are MNHEY and SVGAGI.

The CDR3 loop is CASSIDRGLEGYTF. In DNA form, the CDR3 reads TGTGCCAGTAGTATAGATCGGGGACTTGAAGGCTACACCTTC. The rearrangement joins TRBV19 to TRBJ1-2; tentatively, D is TRBD1 (5 bases). The germline V and J ends were trimmed by 0 bases and 8 bases, with 13 bases remaining between them. From germline, CDR1 is LNHDA and CDR2 SQIVND (reference sequence). The CDR3 extends over 14 amino acids.

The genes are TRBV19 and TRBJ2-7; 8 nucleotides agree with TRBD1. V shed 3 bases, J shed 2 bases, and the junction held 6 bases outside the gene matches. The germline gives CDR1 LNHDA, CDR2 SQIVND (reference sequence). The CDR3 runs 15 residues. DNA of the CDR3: TGTGCCAGTAGTATGACAGGGGTTCCCCCCTACGAGCAGTACTTC. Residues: CASSMTGVPPYEQYF. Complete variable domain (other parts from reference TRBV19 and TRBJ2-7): DGGITQSPKYLFRKEGQNVTLSCEQNLNHDAMYWYRQDPGQGLRLIYYSQIVNDFQKGDIAEGYSVSREKKESFPLTVTSAQKNPTAFYLCASSMTGVPPYEQYFGPGTRLTVT.

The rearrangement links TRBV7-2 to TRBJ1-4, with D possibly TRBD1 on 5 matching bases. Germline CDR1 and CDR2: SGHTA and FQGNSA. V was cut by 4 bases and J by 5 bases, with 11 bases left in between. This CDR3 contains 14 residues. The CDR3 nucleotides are TGTGCCAGCAGCTCTCTGGGGCCCAATGAAAAACTGTTTTTT. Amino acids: CASSSLGPNEKLFF.